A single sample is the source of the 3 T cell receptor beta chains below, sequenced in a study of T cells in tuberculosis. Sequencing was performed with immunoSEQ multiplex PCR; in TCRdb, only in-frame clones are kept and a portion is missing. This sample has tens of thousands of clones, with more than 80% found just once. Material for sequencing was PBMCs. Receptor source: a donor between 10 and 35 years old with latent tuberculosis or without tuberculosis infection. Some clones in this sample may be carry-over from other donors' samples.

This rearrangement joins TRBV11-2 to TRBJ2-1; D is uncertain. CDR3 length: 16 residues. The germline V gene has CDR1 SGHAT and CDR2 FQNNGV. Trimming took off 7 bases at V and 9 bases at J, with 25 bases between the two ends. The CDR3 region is CASTRLSGSIASEQFF. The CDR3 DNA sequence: TGTGCCAGCACCCGACTTAGTGGTTCCATCGCCAGTGAGCAGTTCTTC.

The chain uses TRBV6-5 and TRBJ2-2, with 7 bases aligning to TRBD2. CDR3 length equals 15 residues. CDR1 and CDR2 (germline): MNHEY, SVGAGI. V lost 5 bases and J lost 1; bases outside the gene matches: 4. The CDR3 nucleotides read TGTGCCAGCAGTAGCGGGACGTTGAACACCGGGGAGCTGTTTTTT. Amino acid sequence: CASSSGTLNTGELFF.

Here the CDR3 reads CASSLEARSIGYTF. As DNA, the CDR3 is TGTGCCAGCAGCTTAGAGGCCCGTTCCATCGGCTACACCTTC. The V call is TRBV11-2, the J call TRBJ1-2; D gene ambiguous. This CDR3 is built from 14 residues. V was cut by 0 bases and J by 8 bases, with 13 bases left in between. Germline CDR1 reads SGHAT; CDR2 reads FQNNGV.